Each of the 15 T cell receptor beta chains below was sequenced from the same sample in a study of vaccination effects on CD4 cells after COVID-19. No antigen has been identified for these receptors. Data came from immunoSEQ multiplex PCR; TCRdb stores just in-frame clones and leaves some out. The sample has about 61,000 clones; 81% are singletons. Before any sequencing was done, the ViraFEST assay used viral peptide pools to expand antigen-specific CD4+ T cells. CD4+ T cells were isolated after 10 days of culture. The specimen comprised CD4+ T cells from PBMCs cultured with HCoV-229E spike peptides, sampled before COVID-19 vaccination. The origin of the receptors is a human donor who received a COVID-19 vaccine.

The rearrangement joins TRBV18 to TRBJ2-3; D is ambiguous. This CDR3 contains 17 residues. CDR1 is KGHSH and CDR2 is LQKENI in the germline V gene. V was cut by 2 bases and J by 0 bases, with 15 bases left in between. The CDR3 loop reads CASSPSALRLSTDTQYF. CDR3 bases: TGTGCCAGCTCACCATCCGCTCTGAGGTTGAGCACAGATACGCAGTATTTT.

V usage is TRBV18 and J usage is TRBJ1-6; TRBD1 is a possible D gene (5 bases). V dropped 1 base and J dropped 8 bases, with 24 bases sitting between them. This CDR3 has 19 residues. CDR1 is KGHSH, CDR2 LQKENI, per germline. This chain's CDR3 is CASSPRPFLGRAGDSPLHF. DNA of the CDR3: TGTGCCAGCTCACCACGTCCCTTTCTGGGCAGGGCGGGAGATTCACCCCTCCACTTT.

In its sample, this clone was seen a few times. The CDR3 protein is CASSPTSTGNTEAFF. The DNA for the CDR3 is TGTGCCAGCAGCCCAACATCAACAGGGAACACTGAAGCTTTCTTT. The chain carries TRBV5-6 and TRBJ1-1; perhaps TRBD1 as D (5 bases). V was shortened by 4 bases and J by 1 base, with 14 bases between the two germline ends. The CDR3 consists of 15 residues. From germline, CDR1 is SGHDT and CDR2 YYEEEE.

The chain joins TRBV7-3 to TRBJ2-1, with 9 bases lining up with TRBD2. Germline V CDR1 and CDR2: SGHTA, FQGTGA. This CDR3 comprises 19 residues. J gave up 0 bases and V 1 base, and 10 bases lay outside the gene matches. The CDR3 region has the DNA TGTGCCAGCAGCTTAATTCCTAGCGGGGCCTTCAGCTCCTACAATGAGCAGTTCTTC. Translated: CASSLIPSGAFSSYNEQFF.

This chain links TRBV5-1 with TRBJ2-1, with D perhaps TRBD1 or TRBD2 (6 bases each). Trimming removed 4 bases at V and 4 bases at J, with 15 bases between. CDR1 is SGHRS, CDR2 YFSETQ, per germline. The CDR3 covers 15 residues. In DNA form, the CDR3 reads TGCGCCAGCAGCCGAGGGGGGACGTCGTACAATGAGCAGTTCTTC. Protein sequence: CASSRGGTSYNEQFF.

V usage is TRBV5-1 and J usage is TRBJ2-2, with no clear D. Germline CDR1 reads SGHRS; CDR2 reads YFSETQ. V lost 0 bases and J 6 bases, leaving 6 bases between the germline ends. The CDR3 is 13 residues long. The CDR3 sequence: CASSLAQPGELFF. In nucleotides, the CDR3 is TGCGCCAGCAGCTTGGCACAGCCCGGGGAGCTGTTTTTT.

V gene TRBV11-2 combines with J gene TRBJ1-1, with 7 bases identical to TRBD1. V lost 6 bases to trimming and J lost 0 bases; unmatched junction nucleotides: 10. The germline V gene has CDR1 SGHAT and CDR2 FQNNGV. This CDR3 comprises 16 residues. The CDR3 loop reads CASSTEGTAMNTEAFF. The CDR3 nucleotides read TGTGCCAGCAGTACAGAAGGGACAGCTATGAACACTGAAGCTTTCTTT.

V gene TRBV9 combines with J gene TRBJ2-3; either TRBD1 or TRBD2 may supply D (6 bases each). Trimming stripped 3 bases from V and 6 bases from J, with 17 bases between. The CDR3 spans 15 residues. Germline V CDR1 and CDR2: SGDLS, YYNGEE. CDR3 DNA: TGTGCCAGCAGCGGATCTAGCTGGGGGGCGGATACGCAGTATTTT. The encoded protein is CASSGSSWGADTQYF.

The chain couples TRBV21-1 to TRBJ1-3. TRBV21-1 is tagged as a pseudogene. This CDR3 is built from 19 residues. The CDR3 nucleotides read TGTGCCAGCATCCCCATTGGTTTTAGAAGGGATCGATGTGGAAACACCATATATTTT. Protein product: CASIPIGFRRDRCGNTIYF.

This clone was detected once. V and J are TRBV3-1 (or the pseudogene TRBV3-2) and TRBJ1-2; D perhaps matches TRBD1 (5 bases). V was shortened by 1 base and J by 8 bases, with 20 bases between the two germline ends. CDR3 size: 16 residues. The germline CDR1 and CDR2 sequences are LGHDT and YNNKEL (reference sequence). For the CDR3, the DNA is TGTGCCAGCAGCCAAGGCCGGATGGGGCAGGCGATCGGCTACACCTTC. It encodes CASSQGRMGQAIGYTF.

This chain uses TRBV5-6 with TRBJ2-2; D could derive from TRBD1 or TRBD2 (5 bases each). V lost 4 bases, J lost 1 base, and 11 bases lay in between. The CDR3 totals 15 residues. CDR1 SGHDT and CDR2 YYEEEE come from the germline V gene. Here the CDR3 reads CASSIPGRNTGELFF. CDR3 sequence (DNA): TGTGCCAGCAGCATTCCGGGACGGAACACCGGGGAGCTGTTTTTT.

V is TRBV11-3 and J is TRBJ1-1; weak D call: TRBD1 (5 bases). CDR3 size: 16 residues. The V end was cut by 2 bases, the J end by 2 bases, with 15 bases between. The germline gives CDR1 SGHNT, CDR2 YENEEA. This chain's CDR3 is CASSLSGERVNTEAFF. The CDR3 DNA reads TGTGCCAGCAGCTTATCGGGGGAAAGGGTTAACACTGAAGCTTTCTTT.

V gene TRBV7-2 combines with J gene TRBJ2-4; D might be TRBD1 (6 bases). V lost 5 bases, J lost 6 bases, and 14 bases lay in between. Per germline, CDR1 SGHTA and CDR2 FQGNSA. The CDR3 runs to 14 residues. This CDR3 reads CASSRGGWGNIQYF. The DNA of the CDR3 is TGTGCCAGCAGCCGTGGGGGCTGGGGAAACATTCAGTACTTC. Full variable domain (missing parts from reference TRBV7-2 and TRBJ2-4): GAGVSQSPSNKVTEKGKDVELRCDPISGHTALYWYRQSLGQGLEFLIYFQGNSAPDKSGLPSDRFSAERTGGSVSTLTIQRTQQEDSAVYLCASSRGGWGNIQYFGAGTRLSVL.

This clone is a singleton in its sample. CDR3 amino acids: CASSKTGVNEQYV. CDR3 nucleotides: TGTGCCAGCAGTAAAACAGGGGTCAACGAGCAGTACGTC. The V gene is TRBV7-9, the J gene TRBJ2-7; 7 bases are shared with TRBD1. CDR3 size: 13 residues. Germline values: CDR1 SEHNR, CDR2 FQNEAQ (reference sequence). V was clipped by 6 bases and J by 5 bases; unmatched bases: 7.

This clone came up a few times. The chain joins TRBV6-1 to TRBJ1-5; TRBD1 is a possible D gene (6 bases). The CDR3 consists of 14 residues. Trimming cost V 3 bases and J 7 bases, with 13 bases left between them. Germline assignment: CDR1 MNHNS and CDR2 SASEGT. The DNA for the CDR3 is TGTGCCAGCAGTGATCAACAGGGATGGCAGCCCCAGCATTTT. As protein: CASSDQQGWQPQHF.